Below, 21 T cell receptor beta chains from the same sample are listed, as sequenced in a study of human T cells and chemical hapten exposure. Time point indicated: patch test 1, 2 weeks after DPC sensitization. Documented treatment: therapeutic diphenylcyclopropenone sensitization with weekly scalp DPC. In TCRdb, the RACE reads were re-called with MiXCR into one record per CDR3 protein. The sample lists roughly 70,000 distinct CDR3 sequences, around 10% occurring once. Sequencing used whole blood, obtained in connection with sensitization to the hapten diphenylcyclopropenone (DPC). All receptors derive from a woman aged 40 to 50 with alopecia areata. Some clones in this sample may be carry-over from other donors' samples.

This clonotype showed up many times. The gene calls are TRBV6-2 or TRBV6-3 and TRBJ1-5; 7 bases align to TRBD1. The CDR3 runs 15 residues. Germline CDR1 and CDR2: MNHEY and SVGEGT. Germline trimming cut 5 bases from V and 4 bases from J; bases unmatched to any gene: 8. CDR3 sequence: CASSRTGEFNQPQHF. CDR3 coding DNA: TGTGCCAGCAGTAGAACAGGGGAGTTTAATCAGCCCCAGCATTTT.

This clonotype was counted many times. V usage is TRBV14 and J usage is TRBJ2-5; D assignment may be TRBD1 or TRBD2 (5 bases each). V lost 2 bases, J lost 5 bases, and 15 bases lay in between. Germline V CDR1 and CDR2: SGHDN, FVKESK. The CDR3 spans 15 residues. The CDR3 DNA follows: TGTGCCAGCAGCCAAAGGCGGTCGGGGCGGGAGACCCAGTACTTC. Protein: CASSQRRSGRETQYF.

This clonotype showed up many times. V gene TRBV6-5 combines with J gene TRBJ2-7; 7 bases agree with TRBD2. The CDR3 is 14 residues long. Germline values: CDR1 MNHEY, CDR2 SVGAGI. With V trimmed by 2 bases and J by 3 bases, 4 bases remained unmatched. CDR3: CASSYTRGFYEQYF. The CDR3 region has the DNA TGTGCCAGCAGTTACACGCGGGGGTTCTACGAGCAGTACTTC.

Many counts were recorded for this clonotype. J is TRBJ2-3 and V is TRBV20-1, with D unresolved. V shed 5 bases and J shed 5 bases, with 20 bases lying between them. CDR3 size: 15 residues. Germline CDR1 DFQATT, CDR2 SNEGSKA (reference sequence). The CDR3: CSAAPGGSSQDTQYF. The DNA for the CDR3 is TGCAGTGCTGCGCCGGGTGGGTCAAGTCAAGATACGCAGTATTTT.

This clonotype has a handful of counts. The chain joins TRBV19 to TRBJ2-1; no firm D call. Between the trimmed V and J ends, which lost 2 bases and 6 bases, there was a span of 14 bases. CDR3 length equals 15 residues. CDR1 and CDR2 (germline): LNHDA, SQIVND (reference sequence). The CDR3 sequence: CASSIPPPGINEQFF. Here the CDR3 DNA reads TGTGCCAGTAGTATACCACCCCCCGGAATCAATGAGCAGTTCTTC.

This chain uses TRBV12-3 or TRBV12-4 with TRBJ2-5; D is perhaps TRBD2 (5 bases). The length of the CDR3 is 14 residues. V lost 4 bases and J 3 bases, leaving 12 bases between the germline ends. The CDR3 DNA sequence: TGTGCCAGCAGTTCGTGGGAGAGAGAAGAGACCCAGTACTTC. Protein sequence: CASSSWEREETQYF.

This clonotype was counted many times. The J gene is TRBJ2-5, the V gene TRBV11-2; D may match TRBD1 or TRBD2 (5 bases each). The CDR3 has 12 residues. Germline V CDR1 and CDR2: SGHAT, FQNNGV. V lost 5 bases, J lost 12 bases, and 16 bases lay in between. As DNA, the CDR3 is TGTGCCAGCAGCAACCCAGCTGGGACGAAGTACTTC. This translates into CASSNPAGTKYF.

This chain connects TRBV11-2 to TRBJ1-5; D is undetermined. CDR1 and CDR2 (germline): SGHAT, FQNNGV. The CDR3 contains 13 residues. Trimming cost V 2 bases and J 10 bases, with 12 bases left between them. This CDR3 is CASSLSDSLPQHF. The CDR3 DNA follows: TGTGCCAGCAGCTTATCGGACTCCCTTCCCCAGCATTTT.

V usage is TRBV20-1 and J usage is TRBJ1-1, with D unresolved. There are 12 residues in the CDR3. Germline V gene sequence: CDR1 DFQATT, CDR2 SNEGSKA (reference sequence). V lost 7 bases and J lost 3, with 12 bases in between. DNA for the CDR3: TGCAGTGGGACCCGGGCAGACACTGAAGCTTTCTTT. It specifies CSGTRADTEAFF.

Worth noting for this clonotype: At one end the junction does not follow the germline gene, possibly because of a read error. The rearrangement links TRBV20-1 to TRBJ2-1; D perhaps matches TRBD1 (6 bases). CDR3 length: 15 residues. CDR1 and CDR2 from the germline V gene are DFQATT and SNEGSKA (reference sequence). The CDR3 is CSARAIGTPYNERFF. The DNA of the CDR3 is TGCAGTGCTAGAGCCATCGGGACACCCTACAATGAGCGGTTCTTC.

This clonotype appeared many times. The rearrangement joins TRBV6-1 to TRBJ1-2, with 8 bases fitting TRBD1. Germline V gene lookup returns CDR1 MNHNS and CDR2 SASEGT. Trimming cost V 5 bases and J 2 bases; bases outside gene matches: 10. The CDR3 runs to 16 residues. CDR3 coding DNA: TGTGCCAGCAGTTCAGACAGGGGACGGGCAAACTATGGCTACACCTTC. Residues: CASSSDRGRANYGYTF.

This clonotype was counted ten times or more. The V gene is TRBV6-5, the J gene TRBJ2-7; no reliable D call. The V end was cut by 2 bases, the J end by 1 base, with 15 bases between. Germline CDR1 is MNHEY and CDR2 is SVGAGI. The CDR3 length is 16 residues. The CDR3 nucleotides are TGTGCCAGCAGTTACGGACCCTCGGGTCTATCCTACGAGCAGTACTTC. It yields the protein CASSYGPSGLSYEQYF.

In its sample, this clonotype was seen a few times. The chain has TRBV2 and TRBJ2-2; 7 bases map to TRBD2. The CDR3 totals 15 residues. Trimming cost V 1 base and J 8 bases; bases outside gene matches: 7. Germline CDR1 is SNHLY and CDR2 is FYNNEI. CDR3 coding DNA: TGTGCCAGCAGTGAAGAGGCTAGCGGTTGGGGGGAGCTGTTTTTT. Its protein product is CASSEEASGWGELFF.

This clonotype was observed many times. This rearrangement joins TRBV30 to TRBJ2-5; D remains ambiguous. The CDR3 loop spans 11 amino acids. V shed 0 bases and J shed 5 bases, with 4 bases lying between them. Germline CDR1 reads GTSNPN; CDR2 reads SVGIG (reference sequence). This CDR3 reads CAWSVQETQYF. The DNA for the CDR3 is TGTGCCTGGAGTGTACAGGAGACCCAGTACTTC. Filled out from reference TRBV30 and TRBJ2-5, the complete variable domain reads SQTIHQWPATLVQPVGSPLSLECTVEGTSNPNLYWYRQAAGRGLQLLFYSVGIGQISSEVPQNLSASRPQDRQFILSSKKLLLSDSGFYLCAWSVQETQYFGPGTRLLVL.

In its sample, this clonotype was seen many times. The genes are TRBV6-5 and TRBJ1-2, with D unresolved. The CDR3 totals 14 residues. Per germline, CDR1 MNHEY and CDR2 SVGAGI. Trimming shortened V by 4 bases and J by 4 bases, and 13 bases separated the two germline ends. The CDR3 spells CASSLRVRGYGYTF. CDR3 DNA sequence: TGTGCCAGCAGTTTACGAGTCAGAGGCTATGGCTACACCTTC.

This clonotype was counted ten times or more. V and J are TRBV6-1 and TRBJ1-2; a weak D match, TRBD1 (5 bases). CDR3 length equals 16 residues. Germline V gene lookup returns CDR1 MNHNS and CDR2 SASEGT. Between the trimmed V and J ends, which lost 2 bases and 5 bases, there was a span of 18 bases. The CDR3 loop reads CASSEYGGGNGYGYTF. In DNA form, the CDR3 reads TGTGCCAGCAGTGAATACGGGGGAGGGAATGGTTATGGCTACACCTTC.

This clonotype was counted ten times or more. The chain is built from TRBV7-8 and TRBJ2-5, with TRBD2 matching over 13 bases. The germline CDR1 and CDR2 sequences are SGHVS and FQNEAQ. V dropped 2 bases and J dropped 4; count of bases not matched to a gene: 7. This CDR3 contains 17 residues. CDR3 loop: CASSLPLAGGRLETQYF. CDR3 in DNA: TGTGCCAGCAGCTTACCACTAGCGGGGGGGCGCTTAGAGACCCAGTACTTC.

This clonotype has at least ten counts. This chain connects TRBV11-2 to TRBJ1-4, with unresolved D. Trimming removed 3 bases at V and 5 bases at J, with 10 bases between. CDR3 size: 14 residues. Germline CDR1 SGHAT, CDR2 FQNNGV. In DNA form, the CDR3 reads TGTGCCAGCAGCTTGGACCGGAGAAATGAAAAACTGTTTTTT. It specifies CASSLDRRNEKLFF.

With regard to this clonotype: This CDR3 is missing its conserved last phenylalanine or tryptophan, likely due to a read error. No DNA is shown, since the ends of the CDR3 on it are uncertain; the CDR3 is the one TCRdb lists. The chain combines TRBV3-1 with TRBJ2-1; the table assigns TRBD1, which was not confirmed against the DNA. The CDR3 is 12 residues long, counting both termini. CDR1 and CDR2 from the germline V gene are LGHDT and YNNKEL (reference sequence). This CDR3 reads CASSLNRGHRFL.

This clonotype was detected ten times or more. The chain's CDR3 is CASLLEQFF. The DNA for the CDR3 is TGCGCCAGCCTCTTGGAGCAGTTCTTC. This chain joins TRBV5-1 and TRBJ2-1; D is ambiguous. Trimming pared 7 bases from V and 10 bases from J, leaving 6 bases between. Germline loops: CDR1 SGHRS, CDR2 YFSETQ. The CDR3 is 9 residues long.

This clonotype was counted at least ten times. This rearrangement joins TRBV7-9 to TRBJ1-4; D remains unclear. In germline, CDR1 is SEHNR, CDR2 FQNEAQ (reference sequence). With 1 base removed from V and 8 bases from J, the gap between germline ends came to 11 bases. The length of the CDR3 is 14 residues. CDR3: CASSLGGLGEKLFF. CDR3 nucleotide sequence: TGTGCCAGCAGCTTAGGAGGTTTAGGGGAAAAACTGTTTTTT.